What follows describes a single T cell receptor beta chain. The data were obtained in a study of blood T cell repertoires in COVID-19. Participant ages covered about 18 to 95 years across around 25 US areas. Up to 2 weeks before entering the study, exposed participants had met a COVID-19 case. The CDR3 covers 16 residues. V was clipped by 0 bases and J by 4 bases, with 14 bases between them. The germline V gene has CDR1 LNHDA and CDR2 SQIVND (reference sequence). TCRdb's copy holds only in-frame clones and misses some; the assay was immunoSEQ multiplex PCR. The sample lists hundreds of thousands of clones, 83% seen once, with nearly 5% in the top ten.

The sample taken for sequencing was PBMCs or T cells enriched from blood (not recorded which). The chain couples TRBV19 to TRBJ2-3; the D gene is possibly TRBD2 (7 bases). The source of this sequence is a woman between 50 and 59 years old who had been exposed to COVID-19. The CDR3 protein is CASSIDEGGLSDTQYF. The CDR3 DNA reads as TGTGCCAGTAGTATAGATGAGGGGGGGCTCTCAGATACGCAGTATTTT.